This T cell receptor beta chain was identified in a study of PD-1 blockade in classical Hodgkin lymphoma. Whole-study findings and limits: Individuals initiating nivolumab under 1 year after ASCT were excluded.

With respect to this clone: Its cognate antigen is unknown.

There are 17 residues in the CDR3. Germline V CDR1 and CDR2: SGHVS, FQNEAQ. Trimming stripped 3 bases from V and 1 base from J, with 16 bases between. Produced via immunoSEQ multiplex PCR; TCRdb's table is partial and in-frame only. This sample yields roughly 140,000 clones, of which approximately 72% are seen a single time; 9.2% belongs to the top ten. Each of the patients experienced relapse following autologous stem cell transplantation, and their brentuximab vedotin exposure differed. This specimen was peripheral blood mononuclear cells (PBMCs), taken before the second cycle of nivolumab. This sequence joins TRBV7-8 and TRBJ2-4; TRBD2 might be the D (6 bases). This sequence originates from a human donor with classical Hodgkin lymphoma. The CDR3 DNA is TGTGCCAGCAGCTTGGGCGGAGGGTACGTGGCCAAAAACATTCAGTACTTC. Translated: CASSLGGGYVAKNIQYF.